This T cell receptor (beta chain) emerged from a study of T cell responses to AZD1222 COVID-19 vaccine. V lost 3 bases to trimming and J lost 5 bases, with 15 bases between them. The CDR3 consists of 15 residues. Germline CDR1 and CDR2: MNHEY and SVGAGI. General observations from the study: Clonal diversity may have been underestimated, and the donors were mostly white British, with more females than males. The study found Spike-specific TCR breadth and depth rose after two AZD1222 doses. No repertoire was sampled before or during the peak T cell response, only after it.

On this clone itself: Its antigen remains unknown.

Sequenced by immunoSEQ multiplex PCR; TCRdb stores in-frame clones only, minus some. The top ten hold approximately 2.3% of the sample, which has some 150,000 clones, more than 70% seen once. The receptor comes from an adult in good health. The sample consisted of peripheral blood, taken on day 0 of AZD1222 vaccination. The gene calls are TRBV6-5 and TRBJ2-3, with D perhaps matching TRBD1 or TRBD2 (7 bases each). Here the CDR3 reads CASSYRDYRGDTQYF. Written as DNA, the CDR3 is TGTGCCAGCAGTTATCGGGACTACAGGGGAGATACGCAGTATTTT.